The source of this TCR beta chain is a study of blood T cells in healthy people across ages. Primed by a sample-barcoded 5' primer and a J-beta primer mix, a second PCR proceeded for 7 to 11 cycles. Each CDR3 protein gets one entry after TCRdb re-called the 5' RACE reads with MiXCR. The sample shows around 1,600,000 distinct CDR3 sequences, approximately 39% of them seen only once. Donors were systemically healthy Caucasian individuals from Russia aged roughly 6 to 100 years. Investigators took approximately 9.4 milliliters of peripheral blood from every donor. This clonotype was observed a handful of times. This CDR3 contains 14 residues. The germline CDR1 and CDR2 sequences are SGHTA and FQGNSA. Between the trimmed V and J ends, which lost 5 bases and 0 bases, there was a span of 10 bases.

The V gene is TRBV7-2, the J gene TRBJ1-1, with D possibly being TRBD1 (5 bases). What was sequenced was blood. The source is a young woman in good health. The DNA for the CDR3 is TGTGCCAGCAGCATGACAGCAATGAACACTGAAGCTTTCTTT. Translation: CASSMTAMNTEAFF.